Listed here is a single T cell receptor (beta chain). The CDR3 sequence is 16 residues long. Trimming removed 9 bases at V and 2 bases at J, with 21 bases between. Germline-derived CDR1 and CDR2 are LGHNA and YNFKEQ. Only in-frame clones appear in the TCRdb table, and some are missing; sequencing was by immunoSEQ multiplex PCR. This sample yields approximately 60,000 clones, of which 94% are seen a single time; around 3.5% belongs to the top ten. These data are taken from a study of T cell changes during pregnancy in multiple sclerosis. J is TRBJ2-3 and V is TRBV4-2, with D tentatively TRBD1 (5 bases). Sequenced here: CD8+ T cells from peripheral blood mononuclear cells, sampled in the third trimester of pregnancy. This TCR was sampled from a female donor with multiple sclerosis, enrolled in a pregnancy study. This chain's CDR3 is CASNLGLLGDTDTQYF. The CDR3 DNA reads TGTGCCAGTAACCTGGGGCTATTGGGCGACACAGATACGCAGTATTTT.